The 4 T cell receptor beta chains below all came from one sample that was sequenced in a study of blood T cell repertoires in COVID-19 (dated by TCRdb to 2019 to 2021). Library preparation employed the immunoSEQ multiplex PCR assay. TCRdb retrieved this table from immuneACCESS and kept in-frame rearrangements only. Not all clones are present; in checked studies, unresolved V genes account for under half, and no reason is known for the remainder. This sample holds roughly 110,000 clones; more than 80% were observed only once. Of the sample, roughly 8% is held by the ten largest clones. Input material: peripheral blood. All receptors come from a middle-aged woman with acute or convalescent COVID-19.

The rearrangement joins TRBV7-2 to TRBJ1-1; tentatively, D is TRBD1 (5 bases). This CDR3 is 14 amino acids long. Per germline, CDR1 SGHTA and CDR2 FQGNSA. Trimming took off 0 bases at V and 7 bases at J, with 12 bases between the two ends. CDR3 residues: CASSLALRQYEAFF. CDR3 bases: TGTGCCAGCAGCTTAGCCCTCAGACAGTATGAAGCTTTCTTT. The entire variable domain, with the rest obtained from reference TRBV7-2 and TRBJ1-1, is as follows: GAGVSQSPSNKVTEKGKDVELRCDPISGHTALYWYRQSLGQGLEFLIYFQGNSAPDKSGLPSDRFSAERTGGSVSTLTIQRTQQEDSAVYLCASSLALRQYEAFFGQGTRLTVV.

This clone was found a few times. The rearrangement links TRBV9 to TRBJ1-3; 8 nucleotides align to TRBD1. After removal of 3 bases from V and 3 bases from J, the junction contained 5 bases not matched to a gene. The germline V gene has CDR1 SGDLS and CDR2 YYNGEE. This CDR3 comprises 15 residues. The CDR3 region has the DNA TGTGCCAGCAGCGCGCAGGGGGCCGTTGGAAACACCATATATTTT. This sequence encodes CASSAQGAVGNTIYF.

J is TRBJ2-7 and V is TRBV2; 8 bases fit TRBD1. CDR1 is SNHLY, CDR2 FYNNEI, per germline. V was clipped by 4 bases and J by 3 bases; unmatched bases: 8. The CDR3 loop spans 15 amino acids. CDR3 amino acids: CASSGTGSTHYEQYF. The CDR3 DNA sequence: TGTGCCAGCAGTGGGACAGGGTCAACCCACTACGAGCAGTACTTC.

The CDR3 DNA reads as TGTGCCAGCAGTCGGACAGGAGAACAAGGTGAAGCTTTCTTT. As protein: CASSRTGEQGEAFF. V usage is TRBV6-6 and J usage is TRBJ1-1; 7 bases match TRBD1. Germline V CDR1 and CDR2: MNHNY, SVGAGI (reference sequence). The CDR3 is 14 amino acids. V lost 5 bases to trimming and J lost 7 bases; unmatched junction nucleotides: 10.